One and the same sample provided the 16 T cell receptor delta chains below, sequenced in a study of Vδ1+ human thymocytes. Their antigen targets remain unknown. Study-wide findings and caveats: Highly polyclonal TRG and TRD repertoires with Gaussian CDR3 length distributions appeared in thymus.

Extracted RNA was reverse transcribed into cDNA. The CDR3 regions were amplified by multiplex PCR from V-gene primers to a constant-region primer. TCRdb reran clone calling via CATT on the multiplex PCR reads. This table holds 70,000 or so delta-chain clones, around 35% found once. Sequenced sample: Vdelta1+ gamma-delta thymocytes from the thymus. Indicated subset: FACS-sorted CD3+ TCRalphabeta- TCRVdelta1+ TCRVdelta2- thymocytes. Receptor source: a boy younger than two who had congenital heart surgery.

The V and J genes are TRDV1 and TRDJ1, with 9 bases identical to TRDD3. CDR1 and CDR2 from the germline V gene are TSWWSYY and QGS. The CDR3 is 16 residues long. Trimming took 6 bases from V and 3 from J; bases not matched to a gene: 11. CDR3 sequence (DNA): TGTGCTCTTGGCTCGCTGGGGGATCCGTACCCCGATAAACTCATCTTT. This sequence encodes CALGSLGDPYPDKLIF.

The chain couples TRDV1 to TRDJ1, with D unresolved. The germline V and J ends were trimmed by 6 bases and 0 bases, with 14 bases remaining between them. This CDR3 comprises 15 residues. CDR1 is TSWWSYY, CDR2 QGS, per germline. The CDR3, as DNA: TGTGCTCTTGGTACTCGGGTCCTGTACACCGATAAACTCATCTTT. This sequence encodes CALGTRVLYTDKLIF.

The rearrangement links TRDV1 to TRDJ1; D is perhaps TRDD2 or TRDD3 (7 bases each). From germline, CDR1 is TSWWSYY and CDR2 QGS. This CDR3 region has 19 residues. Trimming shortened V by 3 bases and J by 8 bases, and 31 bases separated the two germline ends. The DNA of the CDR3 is TGTGCTCTTGGGGATGCCTTCCTCCGGGTGGGATACCCGGGAAGCAAACTCATCTTT. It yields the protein CALGDAFLRVGYPGSKLIF.

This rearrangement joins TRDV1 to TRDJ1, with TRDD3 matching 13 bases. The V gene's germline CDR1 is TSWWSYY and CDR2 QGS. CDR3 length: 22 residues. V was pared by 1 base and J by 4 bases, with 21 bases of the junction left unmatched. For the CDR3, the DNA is TGTGCTCTTGGGGAACACCTCGGTACCGACTGGGGGATACGATCCAATAACGATAAACTCATCTTT. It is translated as CALGEHLGTDWGIRSNNDKLIF.

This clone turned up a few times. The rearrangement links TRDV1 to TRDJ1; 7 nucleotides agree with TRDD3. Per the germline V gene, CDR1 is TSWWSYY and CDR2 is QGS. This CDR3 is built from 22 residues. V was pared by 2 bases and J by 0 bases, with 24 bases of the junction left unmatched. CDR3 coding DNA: TGTGCTCTTGGGGAATACGTCGCTGGGGGGCCCGACGGGTTATCGTACACCGATAAACTCATCTTT. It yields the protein CALGEYVAGGPDGLSYTDKLIF.

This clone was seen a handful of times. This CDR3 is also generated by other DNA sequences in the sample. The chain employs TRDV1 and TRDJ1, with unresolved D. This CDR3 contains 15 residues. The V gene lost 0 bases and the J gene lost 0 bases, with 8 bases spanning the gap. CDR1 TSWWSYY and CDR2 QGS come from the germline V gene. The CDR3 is CALGELPPYTDKLIF. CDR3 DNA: TGTGCTCTTGGGGAACTACCCCCCTACACCGATAAACTCATCTTT.

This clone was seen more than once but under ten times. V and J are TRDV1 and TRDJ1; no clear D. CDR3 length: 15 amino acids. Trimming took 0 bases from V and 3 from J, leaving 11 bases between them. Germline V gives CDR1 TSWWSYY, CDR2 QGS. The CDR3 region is CALGELGPQADKLIF. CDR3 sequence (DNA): TGTGCTCTTGGGGAACTAGGGCCCCAGGCCGATAAACTCATCTTT.

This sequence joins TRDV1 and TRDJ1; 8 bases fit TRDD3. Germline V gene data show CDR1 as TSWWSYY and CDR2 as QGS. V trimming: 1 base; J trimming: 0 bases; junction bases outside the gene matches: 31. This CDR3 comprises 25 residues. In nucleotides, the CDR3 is TGTGCTCTTGGGGAACACTCCCTACGGAGGGTGGGGGATTCGATTGGGCCCGGGTACACCGATAAACTCATCTTT. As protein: CALGEHSLRRVGDSIGPGYTDKLIF.

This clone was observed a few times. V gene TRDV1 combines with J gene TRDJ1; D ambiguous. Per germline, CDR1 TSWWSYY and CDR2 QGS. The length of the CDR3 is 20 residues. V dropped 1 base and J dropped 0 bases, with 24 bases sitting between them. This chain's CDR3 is CALGEPHVRLTHSYTDKLIF. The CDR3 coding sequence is TGTGCTCTTGGGGAACCCCATGTTCGTCTAACTCATTCGTACACCGATAAACTCATCTTT.

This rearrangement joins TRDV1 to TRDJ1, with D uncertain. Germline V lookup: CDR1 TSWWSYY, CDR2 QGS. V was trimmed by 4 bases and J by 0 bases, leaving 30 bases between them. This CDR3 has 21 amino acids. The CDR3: CALGGPPQGEPGVRYTDKLIF. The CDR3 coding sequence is TGTGCTCTTGGGGGACCCCCGCAAGGCGAGCCCGGGGTCCGGTACACCGATAAACTCATCTTT.

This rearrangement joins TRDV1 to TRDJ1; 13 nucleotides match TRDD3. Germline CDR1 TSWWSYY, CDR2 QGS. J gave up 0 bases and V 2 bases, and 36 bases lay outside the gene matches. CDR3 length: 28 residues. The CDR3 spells CALGESAPIVDLLGDTRTPVQYTDKLIF. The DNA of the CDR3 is TGTGCTCTTGGGGAATCAGCCCCTATCGTGGATTTACTGGGGGATACGCGTACACCCGTTCAGTACACCGATAAACTCATCTTT.

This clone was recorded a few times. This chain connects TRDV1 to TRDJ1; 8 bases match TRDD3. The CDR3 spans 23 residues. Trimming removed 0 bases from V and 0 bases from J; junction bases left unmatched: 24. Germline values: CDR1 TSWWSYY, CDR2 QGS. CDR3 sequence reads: CALGELPLRYETLGDLYTDKLIF. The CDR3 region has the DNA TGTGCTCTTGGGGAACTGCCGCTACGTTACGAGACGCTGGGGGACCTGTACACCGATAAACTCATCTTT.

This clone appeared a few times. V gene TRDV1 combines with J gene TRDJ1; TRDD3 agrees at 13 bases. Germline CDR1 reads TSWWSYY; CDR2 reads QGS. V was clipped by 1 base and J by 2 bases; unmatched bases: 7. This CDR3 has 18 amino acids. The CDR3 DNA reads TGTGCTCTTGGGGAACAATCCGTACTGGGGGATACGACCGATAAACTCATCTTT. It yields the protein CALGEQSVLGDTTDKLIF.

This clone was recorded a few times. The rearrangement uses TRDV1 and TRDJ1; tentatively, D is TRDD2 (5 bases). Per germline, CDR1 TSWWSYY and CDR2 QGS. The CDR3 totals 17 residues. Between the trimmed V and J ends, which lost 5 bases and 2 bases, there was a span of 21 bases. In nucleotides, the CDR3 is TGTGCTCTTGGGTCCATCCTATCACCGATTCGGACCGATAAACTCATCTTT. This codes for CALGSILSPIRTDKLIF.

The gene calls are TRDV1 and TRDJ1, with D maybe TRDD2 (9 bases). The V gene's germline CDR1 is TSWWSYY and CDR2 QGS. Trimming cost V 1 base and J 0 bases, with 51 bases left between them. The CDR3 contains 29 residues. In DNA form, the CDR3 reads TGTGCTCTTGGGGAACCTCAAAACCCCGCCTTCCTACTTCTAGCGGCTGGGGGACAGAAAGGCTCCTACACCGATAAACTCATCTTT. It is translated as CALGEPQNPAFLLLAAGGQKGSYTDKLIF.

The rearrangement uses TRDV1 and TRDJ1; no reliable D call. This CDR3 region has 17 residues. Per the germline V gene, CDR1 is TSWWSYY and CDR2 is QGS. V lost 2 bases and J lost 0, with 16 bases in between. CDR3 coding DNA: TGTGCTCTTGGGGAAGGGCCCCTCTACCAGTACACCGATAAACTCATCTTT. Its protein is CALGEGPLYQYTDKLIF.